The 3 T cell receptor beta chains below come from one sample, sequenced in a study of regulatory T cells in long-lasting Graves disease. The time point was: newly diagnosed GD, antithyroid drugs for less than 3 months. After RNA was extracted from PBMCs, the TCR library was made from it. The TCR beta library used iRepertoire HTBI primers with Arm-PCR amplification of CDR3. Using its own MiXCR run on the multiplex PCR reads, TCRdb lists one record per CDR3 protein. The sample lists 550,000 or so distinct CDR3 sequences, about 12% occurring once. The same data also went into a second study, on T cells in Graves' hyperthyroidism and ophthalmopathy.

The sample consisted of peripheral blood mononuclear cells (PBMCs), taken at new diagnosis, from a patient treated with antithyroid drugs. These receptors came from a woman aged 25 to 39 with Graves disease.

This clonotype turned up a few times. The chain is built from TRBV4-3 and TRBJ2-7; 8 nucleotides match TRBD1. CDR1 and CDR2 (germline): LGHNA, YSLEER. V shed 1 base and J 2 bases; nucleotides not matched to a gene: 13. CDR3 size: 18 residues. CDR3 sequence reads: CASSQGPLLRDRTYEQYF. CDR3 in DNA: TGCGCCAGCAGCCAAGGCCCCCTGCTCAGGGACAGGACCTACGAGCAGTACTTC.

The V gene is TRBV7-9, the J gene TRBJ2-1; TRBD2 agrees at 7 bases. Losses at the gene ends were 6 bases for V and 2 bases for J; bases not matched to a gene: 4. From germline, CDR1 is SEHNR and CDR2 FQNEAQ (reference sequence). The CDR3 extends over 14 amino acids. The CDR3 spells CASSLTSTYNEQFF. In nucleotides, the CDR3 is TGTGCCAGCAGTCTGACTAGCACCTACAATGAGCAGTTCTTC.

This clonotype was observed a handful of times. The J gene is TRBJ1-1, the V gene TRBV29-1; possibly TRBD1 for D (5 bases). Trimming left V 3 bases short and J 2 bases short, with 16 bases between. From germline, CDR1 is SQVTM and CDR2 ANQGSEA. The CDR3 runs to 15 residues. CDR3 nucleotide sequence: TGCAGCGTTGATGGGGCGCCCACGATTAACACTGAAGCTTTCTTT. This sequence encodes CSVDGAPTINTEAFF.